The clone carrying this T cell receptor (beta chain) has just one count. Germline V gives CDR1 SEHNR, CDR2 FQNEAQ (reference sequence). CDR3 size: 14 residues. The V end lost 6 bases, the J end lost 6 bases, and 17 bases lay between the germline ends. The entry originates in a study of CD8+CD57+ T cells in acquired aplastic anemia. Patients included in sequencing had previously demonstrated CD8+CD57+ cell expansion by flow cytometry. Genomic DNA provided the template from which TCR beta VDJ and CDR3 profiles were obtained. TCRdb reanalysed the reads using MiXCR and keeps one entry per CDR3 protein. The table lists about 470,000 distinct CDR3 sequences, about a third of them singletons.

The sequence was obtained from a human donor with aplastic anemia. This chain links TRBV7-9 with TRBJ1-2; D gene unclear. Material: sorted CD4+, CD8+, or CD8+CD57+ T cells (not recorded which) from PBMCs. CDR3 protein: CASSQTFAPDGYTF. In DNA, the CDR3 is TGTGCCAGCAGTCAAACATTTGCCCCGGATGGCTACACCTTC.